This passage covers 9 T cell receptor beta chains from one sample sequenced in a study of identical twins (dated by TCRdb to about 2016). The method was 5' RACE. Sequencing relied on an Illumina HiSeq 2000. Through fastp at Q25 and MiXCR, TCRdb rebuilt clones from the public reads, retaining in-frame beta chains. Entries are consolidated by CDR3 protein sequence, retaining the most common genes and DNA. This sample is represented by under 300,000 distinct CDR3 sequences; around 8.3% of them were singletons. The ten top clones hold around 3% of the sample. The sample was also linked to a second study, of yellow fever vaccine responses in identical twins.

The sequenced sample was CD8+ T cells sorted from blood. Every receptor here comes from a woman younger than 30 in good health.

The chain recombines TRBV4-1 with TRBJ2-7; maybe TRBD2 (5 bases). V lost 5 bases, J lost 4 bases, and 12 bases lay in between. The CDR3 runs to 13 residues. Germline CDR1 MGHRA, CDR2 YSYEKL. The CDR3 is CASSEVGEYEQYF. The CDR3 nucleotides are TGCGCCAGCAGCGAAGTTGGGGAGTACGAGCAGTACTTC.

The J gene is TRBJ2-1, the V gene TRBV12-5; D is uncertain. The ends were cut back, 0 bases at V and 9 bases at J, with 6 bases in the middle. Looked up from germline, CDR1 is LGHNT and CDR2 is FRNRAP. This CDR3 comprises 12 residues. The CDR3 coding sequence is TGTGCTAGTGGTTTGGTGCTAGGTGAGCAGTTCTTC. Protein product: CASGLVLGEQFF.

This clonotype has at least ten counts. The rearrangement uses TRBV4-1 and TRBJ2-1, with 11 bases aligning to TRBD2. CDR1 MGHRA and CDR2 YSYEKL come from the germline V gene. There are 21 residues in the CDR3. The V segment lost 1 base and the J segment 4 bases; nucleotides outside the gene matches: 18. In nucleotides, the CDR3 is TGCGCCAGCAGCCAAGCATTGGGGGGTAGCGGGAGGGCCGGGGGTTACAATGAGCAGTTCTTC. Amino acids: CASSQALGGSGRAGGYNEQFF.

This sequence joins TRBV29-1 and TRBJ2-7; weak D call: TRBD1 (6 bases). This CDR3 has 13 amino acids. V was cut by 3 bases and J by 6 bases, with 15 bases left in between. Germline V gene sequence: CDR1 SQVTM, CDR2 ANQGSEA. CDR3 coding DNA: TGCAGCGTTGAGGACAGTTTGTCGGGCGAGCAGTACTTC. It yields the protein CSVEDSLSGEQYF.

The rearrangement joins TRBV25-1 to TRBJ2-7; TRBD1 aligns across 8 bases. The CDR3 covers 15 residues. Germline loops: CDR1 MGHDK, CDR2 SYGVNS. J lost 3 bases, V lost 3 bases, and 7 bases had no gene match. CDR3 in DNA: TGTGCCAGCAGTGACCCATTGACAGGGGACTACGAGCAGTACTTC. It specifies CASSDPLTGDYEQYF.

This clonotype was recorded a few times. The chain employs TRBV10-1 and TRBJ2-5, with D maybe TRBD2 (6 bases). CDR3 length: 16 residues. The V end lost 3 bases, the J end lost 3 bases, and 17 bases lay between the germline ends. Germline assignment: CDR1 WNHNN and CDR2 SYGVQD (reference sequence). The CDR3 loop reads CASSDTASGREETQYF. CDR3 DNA sequence: TGCGCCAGCAGTGATACGGCCAGCGGGCGGGAAGAGACCCAGTACTTC.

This clonotype occurred many times. The chain is built from TRBV7-9 and TRBJ1-5; D is perhaps TRBD1 (6 bases). This CDR3 comprises 14 residues. Germline V lookup: CDR1 SEHNR, CDR2 FQNEAQ (reference sequence). Trimming pared 5 bases from V and 4 bases from J, leaving 12 bases between. The CDR3 nucleotides are TGTGCCAGCAGCCAGGGACAAATTAATCAGCCCCAGCATTTT. Protein product: CASSQGQINQPQHF.

Many counts were recorded for this clonotype. The chain combines TRBV27 with TRBJ2-7; 8 bases agree with TRBD2. From germline, CDR1 is MNHEY and CDR2 SMNVEV (reference sequence). The CDR3 totals 15 residues. V lost 5 bases, J lost 2 bases, and 8 bases stayed unmatched. The CDR3 is CASSPLLAGTYEQYF. In nucleotides, the CDR3 is TGTGCCAGCAGTCCCTTGTTAGCGGGGACCTACGAGCAGTACTTC.

The V and J genes are TRBV4-1 and TRBJ1-1; no reliable D call. The length of the CDR3 is 17 residues. Looked up from germline, CDR1 is MGHRA and CDR2 is YSYEKL. The germline V and J ends were trimmed by 3 bases and 0 bases, with 17 bases remaining between them. The CDR3 loop is CASSHPIRAEMNTEAFF. For the CDR3, the DNA is TGCGCCAGCAGCCATCCTATACGGGCAGAGATGAACACTGAAGCTTTCTTT.